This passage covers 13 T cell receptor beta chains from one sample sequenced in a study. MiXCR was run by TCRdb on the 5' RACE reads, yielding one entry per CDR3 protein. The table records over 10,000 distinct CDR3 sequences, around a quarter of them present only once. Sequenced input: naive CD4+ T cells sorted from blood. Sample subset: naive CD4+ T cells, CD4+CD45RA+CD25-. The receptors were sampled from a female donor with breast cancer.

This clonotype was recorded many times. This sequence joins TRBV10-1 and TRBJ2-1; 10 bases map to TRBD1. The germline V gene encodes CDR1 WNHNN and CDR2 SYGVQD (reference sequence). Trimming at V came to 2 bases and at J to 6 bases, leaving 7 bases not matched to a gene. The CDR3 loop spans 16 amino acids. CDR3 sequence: CASSEETGTGVNEQFF. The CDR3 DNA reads TGCGCCAGCAGTGAGGAGACCGGGACAGGGGTCAATGAGCAGTTCTTC.

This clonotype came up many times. The CDR3 DNA sequence: TGTGCCAGCAGCTTGACAGCCGCTAATGAAAAACTGTTTTTT. As protein: CASSLTAANEKLFF. The gene calls are TRBV7-9 and TRBJ1-4; tentative D call: TRBD1 (5 bases). The CDR3 length is 14 residues. V lost 3 bases and J 3 bases, leaving 8 bases between the germline ends. Germline loops: CDR1 SEHNR, CDR2 FQNEAQ (reference sequence).

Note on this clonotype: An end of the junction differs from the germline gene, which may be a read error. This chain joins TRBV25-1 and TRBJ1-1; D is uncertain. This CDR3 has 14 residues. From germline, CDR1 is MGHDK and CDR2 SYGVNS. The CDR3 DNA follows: TGTGCCAGCACCCCTCCGGGTGGCGACACTGAAGCTTACTTT. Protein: CASTPPGGDTEAYF.

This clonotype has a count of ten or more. The CDR3 region has the DNA TGTGCCAGCAGCAACAGCCCGGGGTACGAGCAGTACTTC. As protein: CASSNSPGYEQYF. The chain couples TRBV7-2 to TRBJ2-7; tentatively, D is TRBD2 (5 bases). Germline values: CDR1 SGHTA, CDR2 FQGNSA. V was trimmed by 5 bases and J by 4 bases, leaving 12 bases between them. The CDR3 consists of 13 residues.

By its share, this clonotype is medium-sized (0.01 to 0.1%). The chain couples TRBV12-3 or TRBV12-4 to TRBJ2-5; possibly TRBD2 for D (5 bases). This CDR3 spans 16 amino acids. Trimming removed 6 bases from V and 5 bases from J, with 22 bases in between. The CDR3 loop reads CASSPNGSGSRETQYF. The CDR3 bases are TGTGCCAGCAGCCCCAACGGGTCGGGGAGCCGGGAGACCCAGTACTTC.

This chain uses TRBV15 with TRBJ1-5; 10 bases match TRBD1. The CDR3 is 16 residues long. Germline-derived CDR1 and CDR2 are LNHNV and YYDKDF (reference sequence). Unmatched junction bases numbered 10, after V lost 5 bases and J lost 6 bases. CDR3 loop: CATSDLGQGGFQPQHF. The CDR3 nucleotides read TGTGCCACCAGCGACCTAGGACAGGGGGGTTTTCAGCCCCAGCATTTT.

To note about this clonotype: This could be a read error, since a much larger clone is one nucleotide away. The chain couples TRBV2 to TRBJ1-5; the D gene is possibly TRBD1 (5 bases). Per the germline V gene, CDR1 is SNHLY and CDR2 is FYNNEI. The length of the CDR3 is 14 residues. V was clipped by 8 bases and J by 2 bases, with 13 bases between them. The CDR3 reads CASHRTSGNQPQHF. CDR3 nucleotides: TGTGCCAGCCACCGGACAAGTGGCAATCAGCCCCAGCATTTT.

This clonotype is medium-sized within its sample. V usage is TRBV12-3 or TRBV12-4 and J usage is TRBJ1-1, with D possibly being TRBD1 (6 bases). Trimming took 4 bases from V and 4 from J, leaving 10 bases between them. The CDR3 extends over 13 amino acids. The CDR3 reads CASSWGAGTEAFF. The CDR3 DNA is TGTGCCAGCAGTTGGGGGGCGGGCACTGAAGCTTTCTTT.

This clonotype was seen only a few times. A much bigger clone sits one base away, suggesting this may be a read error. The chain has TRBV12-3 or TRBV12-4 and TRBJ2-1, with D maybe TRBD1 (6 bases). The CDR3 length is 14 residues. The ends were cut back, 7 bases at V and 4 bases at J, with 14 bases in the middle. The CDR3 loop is CASTRSGAYNEQFF. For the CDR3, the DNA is TGTGCCAGCACGCGTTCAGGGGCGTACAATGAGCAGTTCTTC.

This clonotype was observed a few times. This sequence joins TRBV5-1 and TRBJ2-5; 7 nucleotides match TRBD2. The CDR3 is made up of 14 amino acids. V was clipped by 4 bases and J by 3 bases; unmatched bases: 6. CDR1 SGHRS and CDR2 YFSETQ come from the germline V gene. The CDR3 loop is CASSISGLKETQYF. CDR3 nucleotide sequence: TGCGCCAGCAGCATTAGCGGGTTAAAAGAGACCCAGTACTTC.

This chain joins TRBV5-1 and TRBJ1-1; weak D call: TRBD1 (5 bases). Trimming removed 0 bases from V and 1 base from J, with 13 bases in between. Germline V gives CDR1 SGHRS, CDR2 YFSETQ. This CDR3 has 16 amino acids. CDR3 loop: CASSLETGTANTEAFF. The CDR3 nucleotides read TGCGCCAGCAGCTTGGAAACCGGGACGGCGAACACTGAAGCTTTCTTT.

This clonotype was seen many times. The CDR3 region is CSVRRAGTEAFF. The CDR3 DNA follows: TGCAGCGTCCGACGGGCGGGCACTGAAGCTTTCTTT. J is TRBJ1-1 and V is TRBV29-1, with D unclear. Trimming stripped 6 bases from V and 4 bases from J, with 12 bases between. The CDR3 runs to 12 residues. Germline V gives CDR1 SQVTM, CDR2 ANQGSEA.

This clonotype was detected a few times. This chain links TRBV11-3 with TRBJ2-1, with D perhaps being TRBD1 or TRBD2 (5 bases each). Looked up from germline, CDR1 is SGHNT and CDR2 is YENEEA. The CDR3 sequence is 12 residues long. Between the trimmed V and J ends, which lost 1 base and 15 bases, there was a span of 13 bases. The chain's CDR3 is CASSLVEGSSFF. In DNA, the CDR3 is TGTGCCAGCAGCTTAGTAGAGGGGTCCTCGTTCTTC.